The sequence of this TCR beta chain was determined in a study of OX40 agonist ivuxolimab in advanced cancers. About the study as a whole: Ivuxolimab, which targeted the costimulatory receptor OX40 (CD134), was an agonistic, fully human IgG2 monoclonal antibody. The paper covers the monotherapy dose-escalation part of the phase I ivuxolimab trial, which included N of about 56 patients. Prior anti-PD-1, anti-PD-L1 or anti-CTLA-4 therapy was permitted, and 40% of dose-escalation patients had received checkpoint inhibitors. A male proportion of roughly 80% and a mean age of about 60 years, ranging from 23 to 79, were recorded for the dose-escalation cohort. Peripheral TCRbeta sequencing aimed to test whether ivuxolimab altered TCR sequence diversity and caused clonal T-cell expansion. Of the 50 to 55 patients in dose escalation, approximately 20 had hepatocellular carcinoma, around 15 had melanoma, 9 had renal cell carcinoma and 9 had head and neck cancer. Partial responses occurred in three dose-escalation patients: two with cutaneous melanoma and one with hepatocellular carcinoma. Intravenous ivuxolimab was administered to patients every 2 weeks at six dose levels: 0.01, 0.1, 0.3, 1.5, 3 and 10 mg/kg. The paper as a whole reports these results and caveats: Partial responders in the 0.1-3.0 mg/kg groups had among the lowest normalized peripheral clonal expansion, especially among CD8+ T cells. Antigen specificity was not determined for the clonally expanded peripheral T cells. Low levels of normalized T-cell clonal expansion were also seen in some patients who did not respond. At doses of 0.1 to 3.0 mg/kg, clonal expansion of both CD4+ and CD8+ blood T cells was observed from baseline to week 6. After ivuxolimab, CD8+ T cells had more expanded clones than CD4+ T cells on average.

Patients with a history of autoimmune disease or receiving systemic immunosuppression were excluded from the trial. In every dose cohort, peripheral blood was drawn for TCR sequencing at baseline, cycle 4 day 1, and cycle 7 day 1. The samples were drawn from a first-in-human, open-label, multicenter phase I dose-escalation trial of ivuxolimab. Adults with locally advanced or metastatic melanoma, renal cell, hepatocellular, or head and neck squamous cell carcinoma were enrolled in the trial. Before TCR sequencing, CD4+ and CD8+ T cells were separately sorted from peripheral blood. V loses 0 bases of germline sequence and J loses 2 bases, and the interval between the two ends is 8 bases. The CDR3 measures 15 amino acids from cysteine to phenylalanine. The sequence is cut down to CDR3 DNA, 45 bases in frame from base 1. CDR1 and CDR2, looked up from the germline V gene (reference sequence), are LNHNV and YYDKDF.

For sequencing of the TCRbeta CDR3 region, genomic DNA was extracted from the sorted cells. The immunoSEQ Assay was used to sequence the TCRbeta CDR3 regions. The immuneACCESS repertoire file appears here via TCRdb, limited to in-frame rearrangements. These files lack a portion of the clones; in checked studies, under half of the deficit traces to unresolved V genes, and the cause of the others is not known. Recorded for this sample are about 98,000 clones; roughly 87% of them occurred a single time. The top ten hold 0.5% of the sample. Worth noting for this clone: Its antigen is still unknown. No much larger clonotype is one base removed from it; base qualities were not supplied.

The V gene is TRBV15 and the J gene is TRBJ1-5, with no reliable assignment of the D segment. The input for sequencing was CD4+ or CD8+ T cells sorted from blood, taken in a trial of the OX40 agonist ivuxolimab. The receptor was isolated from an adult with an advanced solid tumor such as melanoma, head and neck, liver or kidney cancer. The CDR3: CATSREYHGNQPQHF. Here is the DNA: TGTGCCACCAGCAGAGAATACCACGGCAATCAGCCCCAGCATTTT.